This T cell receptor (beta chain) was identified in a study of graft-versus-host responses after intestinal transplantation. Study in general: Transplant recipients had multivisceral, liver-intestinal, or isolated intestinal grafts.

Details on this clone: No antigen is known for it.

The data were produced by immunoSEQ multiplex PCR, yet TCRdb's version contains in-frame clones alone and is incomplete. This sample has roughly 51,000 clones, with roughly 90% found just once. The CDR3 runs 15 residues. In germline, CDR1 is SGHNT, CDR2 YYREEE (reference sequence). V was clipped by 0 bases and J by 1 base, with 9 bases between them. The chain is built from TRBV5-4 and TRBJ2-3, with D possibly matching TRBD2 (5 bases). This sequence originates from a human donor who was the organ donor for an intestinal transplant. The specimen comprised unstimulated CD4+ T cells sorted from spleen or lymph node cells, sampled before transplant. CDR3 nucleotides: TGTGCCAGCAGCTTGGTGGCTAGCCGCACAGATACGCAGTATTTT. Amino acid sequence: CASSLVASRTDTQYF.